This T cell receptor beta chain was retrieved from a study of T cell responses to AZD1222 COVID-19 vaccine. Method: immunoSEQ multiplex PCR; TCRdb's copy keeps in-frame clones and lacks some. The sample records roughly 120,000 clones, 88% being singletons. This CDR3 contains 14 residues. V lost 0 bases, J lost 8 bases, and 9 bases lay in between. Looked up from germline, CDR1 is SGDLS and CDR2 is YYNGEE. The rearrangement links TRBV9 to TRBJ1-6; TRBD1 is a possible D gene (6 bases). This TCR was sampled from an adult who received the AZD1222 COVID-19 vaccine. The source material was peripheral blood, sampled 28 days after the second AZD1222 dose. The CDR3, as DNA: TGTGCCAGCAGCGTAGAGGCAGGGGATTCACCCCTCCACTTT. This codes for CASSVEAGDSPLHF.